A single sample gave rise to the 29 T cell receptor beta chains below, sequenced in a study of T cell responses to AZD1222 COVID-19 vaccine. Using immunoSEQ multiplex PCR, the repertoire was profiled, and TCRdb retains in-frame clones only, with some absent. This repertoire shows some 150,000 clones, roughly 89% found once; its top ten account for 4% to 6%. The sequencing used peripheral blood, collected on day 0 of AZD1222 vaccination. These receptors all stem from an adult in good health.

This clone was found once. The chain carries TRBV2 and TRBJ1-5, with a weak D call TRBD1 (5 bases). V was cut by 6 bases and J by 7 bases, with 19 bases left in between. Germline CDR1 and CDR2: SNHLY and FYNNEI. This CDR3 has 15 amino acids. The CDR3 nucleotides read TGTGCCAGCAGAAGGACACCCGGATACGGGCAGCCCCAGCATTTT. As protein: CASRRTPGYGQPQHF.

The chain joins TRBV7-2 to TRBJ2-7; 9 nucleotides line up with TRBD2. Trimming at V came to 5 bases and at J to 7 bases, leaving 15 bases not matched to a gene. This CDR3 has 16 residues. Germline CDR1 SGHTA, CDR2 FQGNSA. CDR3 bases: TGTGCCAGCAGCAAGACTAGCGGTTCTCGCTCCGGGGAGCAGTACTTC. It encodes CASSKTSGSRSGEQYF. Combining the CDR3 with reference TRBV7-2 and TRBJ2-7 gives the whole variable domain GAGVSQSPSNKVTEKGKDVELRCDPISGHTALYWYRQSLGQGLEFLIYFQGNSAPDKSGLPSDRFSAERTGGSVSTLTIQRTQQEDSAVYLCASSKTSGSRSGEQYFGPGTRLTVT.

This clone was found once. This chain connects TRBV28 to TRBJ1-5; D ambiguous. Germline V gene lookup returns CDR1 MDHEN and CDR2 SYDVKM. The V end lost 7 bases, the J end lost 1 base, and 11 bases lay between the germline ends. The CDR3 runs to 14 residues. This CDR3 is CASKEVLSNQPQHF. The CDR3 DNA sequence: TGTGCCAGCAAGGAGGTTCTGAGCAATCAGCCCCAGCATTTT. The variable domain in full, with the rest retrieved from reference TRBV28 and TRBJ1-5, is DVKVTQSSRYLVKRTGEKVFLECVQDMDHENMFWYRQDPGLGLRLIYFSYDVKMKEKGDIPEGYSVSREKKERFSLILESASTNQTSMYLCASKEVLSNQPQHFGDGTRLSIL.

The V gene is TRBV7-2, the J gene TRBJ2-3, with a possible D match to TRBD2 (5 bases). The CDR3 covers 14 residues. Trimming removed 4 bases from V and 0 bases from J, with 8 bases in between. The germline V gene encodes CDR1 SGHTA and CDR2 FQGNSA. CDR3 residues: CASSYRGSTDTQYF. As DNA, the CDR3 is TGTGCCAGCAGCTACCGGGGTAGCACAGATACGCAGTATTTT.

The chain recombines TRBV19 with TRBJ2-2, with 8 bases lining up with TRBD1. The germline CDR1 and CDR2 sequences are LNHDA and SQIVND (reference sequence). This CDR3 region has 13 residues. V was clipped by 4 bases and J by 7 bases; unmatched bases: 2. The CDR3 sequence is CASSTDRDGELFF. In nucleotides, the CDR3 is TGTGCCAGTAGTACGGACAGGGACGGGGAGCTGTTTTTT.

The chain uses TRBV14 and TRBJ1-1, with D unresolved. The V end lost 1 base, the J end lost 7 bases, and 13 bases lay between the germline ends. CDR1 SGHDN and CDR2 FVKESK come from the germline V gene. This CDR3 is 14 amino acids long. The chain's CDR3 is CASSQGPGRHEAFF. The CDR3 DNA sequence: TGTGCCAGCAGCCAAGGACCCGGACGGCATGAAGCTTTCTTT.

The gene calls are TRBV6-2 or TRBV6-3 and TRBJ2-7; no clear D gene. The germline CDR1 and CDR2 sequences are MNHEY and SVGEGT. CDR3 length: 14 amino acids. The V end was cut by 6 bases, the J end by 0 bases, with 12 bases between. The CDR3 spells CASSEAWSSYEQYF. CDR3 DNA: TGTGCCAGCAGCGAGGCTTGGAGCTCCTACGAGCAGTACTTC.

The genes are TRBV7-2 and TRBJ2-1, with D possibly being TRBD1 (6 bases). The germline gives CDR1 SGHTA, CDR2 FQGNSA. The CDR3 loop spans 15 amino acids. V was clipped by 0 bases and J by 1 base, with 7 bases between them. In DNA, the CDR3 is TGTGCCAGCAGCTTAGCGACAGGTTCCTACAATGAGCAGTTCTTC. This translates into CASSLATGSYNEQFF.

The chain combines TRBV3-1 (or the pseudogene TRBV3-2) with TRBJ1-6; TRBD1 matches at 10 bases. The length of the CDR3 is 15 residues. Germline V lookup: CDR1 LGHDT, CDR2 YNNKEL (reference sequence). Germline trimming cut 5 bases from V and 8 bases from J; bases unmatched to any gene: 6. The CDR3 here is CASSSGGTGDSPLHF. Here the CDR3 DNA reads TGTGCCAGCAGCTCTGGGGGGACAGGGGATTCACCCCTCCACTTT.

CDR3 in DNA: TGTGCCAGCAGCTTAGGAGTGCCGAACACCGGGGAGCTGTTTTTT. Translated, it gives CASSLGVPNTGELFF. The V and J genes are TRBV7-2 and TRBJ2-2, with unresolved D. V gave up 1 base and J gave up 0 bases, with 6 bases separating them. Germline CDR1 and CDR2: SGHTA and FQGNSA. CDR3 length equals 15 residues.

The CDR3 DNA sequence: TGTGCCAGTAGTAGGGACGGTGGACTCTATGGCTACACCTTC. It encodes CASSRDGGLYGYTF. The chain combines TRBV19 with TRBJ1-2; the D gene is possibly TRBD1 (5 bases). This CDR3 region has 14 residues. Germline-derived CDR1 and CDR2 are LNHDA and SQIVND (reference sequence). With 4 bases removed from V and 4 bases from J, the gap between germline ends came to 13 bases.

The chain employs TRBV28 and TRBJ2-1; the match to TRBD2 covers 11 bases. V was pared by 5 bases and J by 4 bases, with 4 bases of the junction left unmatched. Germline V gene lookup returns CDR1 MDHEN and CDR2 SYDVKM. This CDR3 has 15 amino acids. The CDR3 sequence is CASSPWTSGYNEQFF. In nucleotides, the CDR3 is TGTGCCAGCAGTCCGTGGACTAGCGGGTACAATGAGCAGTTCTTC.

This clone occurred once. The chain joins TRBV9 to TRBJ2-6; tentative D call: TRBD1 (5 bases). Per germline, CDR1 SGDLS and CDR2 YYNGEE. The CDR3 totals 15 residues. The ends were cut back, 0 bases at V and 2 bases at J, with 6 bases in the middle. CDR3 bases: TGTGCCAGCAGCGTAGAAGGGGCTGGGGCCAACGTCCTGACTTTC. This gives the protein CASSVEGAGANVLTF.

Regarding this clone: Germline is not matched at one junction end, which may reflect a read error. The chain combines TRBV7-7 with TRBJ2-5, with TRBD2 matching over 7 bases. The V gene's germline CDR1 is SSHAT and CDR2 FNYEAQ (reference sequence). This CDR3 has 15 residues. CDR3 DNA sequence: TGTGCTAGCAGCTTTTGGGACTACCACCAAGAGACCCAGTACTTC. It translates to CASSFWDYHQETQYF.

This chain uses TRBV19 with TRBJ1-2; D unresolved. The CDR3 spans 14 residues. The V gene lost 5 bases and the J gene lost 10 bases, with 20 bases spanning the gap. Germline V lookup: CDR1 LNHDA, CDR2 SQIVND (reference sequence). The CDR3 spells CASSQFGSGPSYTF. The CDR3 DNA follows: TGTGCCAGTAGTCAGTTTGGCAGCGGCCCCTCCTACACCTTC.

The chain uses TRBV19 and TRBJ1-1; D remains ambiguous. Germline loops: CDR1 LNHDA, CDR2 SQIVND (reference sequence). Between the trimmed V and J ends, which lost 5 bases and 0 bases, there was a span of 13 bases. The CDR3 contains 15 residues. DNA of the CDR3: TGTGCCAGTAGTCCTCGCCGCCTGGTGAACACTGAAGCTTTCTTT. As protein: CASSPRRLVNTEAFF.

V and J are TRBV3-1 (or the pseudogene TRBV3-2) and TRBJ2-1; D uncertain. This CDR3 has 13 amino acids. Trimming cost V 3 bases and J 7 bases, with 10 bases left between them. Germline V gene data show CDR1 as LGHDT and CDR2 as YNNKEL (reference sequence). The CDR3 spells CASSQAVRNEQFF. CDR3 in DNA: TGTGCCAGCAGCCAGGCAGTCAGAAATGAGCAGTTCTTC.

The chain combines TRBV19 with TRBJ2-1; possibly TRBD2 for D (5 bases). Germline V gene data show CDR1 as LNHDA and CDR2 as SQIVND (reference sequence). The V gene lost 4 bases and the J gene lost 9 bases, with 13 bases spanning the gap. CDR3 length equals 13 residues. The CDR3 DNA reads TGTGCCAGTAGTAGCAACTGGGCGGGTGAGCAGTTCTTC. Translating gives CASSSNWAGEQFF.

The chain couples TRBV7-2 to TRBJ2-1; 13 bases map to TRBD2. The CDR3 is 17 residues long. The junction had 10 bases not matched to a gene; V was cut back by 5 bases and J by 6 bases. Germline V gene lookup returns CDR1 SGHTA and CDR2 FQGNSA. The CDR3 nucleotides are TGTGCCAGCAGCCCCCAGTCGGGACTAGCGGGGCTCAATGAGCAGTTCTTC. Translated, it gives CASSPQSGLAGLNEQFF.

V is TRBV15 and J is TRBJ2-7; D may be TRBD1 (6 bases). Germline CDR1 reads LNHNV; CDR2 reads YYDKDF (reference sequence). There are 11 residues in the CDR3. V was trimmed by 3 bases and J by 7 bases, leaving 7 bases between them. This chain's CDR3 is CATSRDSEQYF. CDR3 nucleotides: TGTGCCACCAGCAGGGACAGTGAGCAGTACTTC. Supplemented by reference TRBV15 and TRBJ2-7, the full variable domain reads DAMVIQNPRYQVTQFGKPVTLSCSQTLNHNVMYWYQQKSSQAPKLLFHYYDKDFNNEADTPDNFQSRRPNTSFCFLDIRSPGLGDTAMYLCATSRDSEQYFGPGTRLTVT.

V gene TRBV5-1 combines with J gene TRBJ2-5; 9 positions match TRBD1. The CDR3 is 14 residues long. V was pared by 6 bases and J by 4 bases, with 7 bases of the junction left unmatched. CDR1 is SGHRS, CDR2 YFSETQ, per germline. CDR3 sequence (DNA): TGCGCCAGCACCCTCGACAGGGGGATAGAGACCCAGTACTTC. This sequence encodes CASTLDRGIETQYF. Complete variable domain (other parts from reference TRBV5-1 and TRBJ2-5): KAGVTQTPRYLIKTRGQQVTLSCSPISGHRSVSWYQQTPGQGLQFLFEYFSETQRNKGNFPGRFSGRQFSNSRSEMNVSTLELGDSALYLCASTLDRGIETQYFGPGTRLLVL.

This clone was observed a single time. The chain is built from TRBV7-2 and TRBJ2-5; 7 nucleotides line up with TRBD2. The V gene's germline CDR1 is SGHTA and CDR2 FQGNSA. With V trimmed by 5 bases and J by 4 bases, 10 bases remained unmatched. This CDR3 is 15 amino acids long. In nucleotides, the CDR3 is TGTGCCAGCAGCGCAGCCGGGACGGGGGGAGAGACCCAGTACTTC. It encodes CASSAAGTGGETQYF.

The chain uses TRBV14 and TRBJ1-2; unclear D gene. The germline V gene has CDR1 SGHDN and CDR2 FVKESK. Trimming left V 0 bases short and J 8 bases short, with 10 bases between. The CDR3 length is 13 residues. CDR3: CASSQDPFGGYTF. The CDR3 DNA reads as TGTGCCAGCAGCCAAGACCCCTTTGGAGGCTACACCTTC.

The rearrangement joins TRBV24-1 to TRBJ1-2; TRBD1 matches 8 bases. The germline gives CDR1 KGHDR, CDR2 SFDVKD. V was pared by 6 bases and J by 5 bases, with 4 bases of the junction left unmatched. The CDR3 sequence is 13 residues long. CDR3 sequence reads: CATSSTGGYGYTF. The CDR3 DNA is TGTGCCACCAGTAGCACAGGGGGTTATGGCTACACCTTC.

The J gene is TRBJ1-2, the V gene TRBV15, with 9 bases that match TRBD1. The CDR3 runs 16 residues. Germline-derived CDR1 and CDR2 are LNHNV and YYDKDF (reference sequence). The ends lost 1 base at V and 3 bases at J; junction bases unmatched: 6. The DNA for the CDR3 is TGTGCCACCAGCAGAGCTCGGACAGGGGAGGACTATGGCTACACCTTC. Protein product: CATSRARTGEDYGYTF.

CDR3 coding DNA: TGTGCTAGTGGTACGAACACCGGGGAGCTGTTTTTT. Its translation: CASGTNTGELFF. This sequence joins TRBV12-5 and TRBJ2-2, with D uncertain. The CDR3 contains 12 residues. Germline CDR1 and CDR2: LGHNT and FRNRAP. V was cut by 5 bases and J by 0 bases, with 1 base left in between.

J is TRBJ1-3 and V is TRBV11-2; tentative D call: TRBD1 (5 bases). Germline assignment: CDR1 SGHAT and CDR2 FQNNGV. There are 13 residues in the CDR3. Trimming cost V 4 bases and J 9 bases, with 13 bases left between them. CDR3 protein: CASSSVLGGTIYF. The CDR3 DNA reads TGTGCCAGCAGCTCGGTCCTGGGGGGCACCATATATTTT.

This chain links TRBV4-2 with TRBJ2-5; TRBD2 agrees at 13 bases. V was clipped by 4 bases and J by 5 bases; unmatched bases: 4. Germline V gene sequence: CDR1 LGHNA, CDR2 YNFKEQ. This CDR3 is built from 15 residues. The CDR3 here is CASSPSLAGGETQYF. For the CDR3, the DNA is TGTGCCAGCAGCCCCTCACTAGCGGGGGGGGAGACCCAGTACTTC.

The genes are TRBV6-5 and TRBJ2-7, with TRBD2 matching over 11 bases. The CDR3 sequence is 15 residues long. With 2 bases clipped from V and 4 bases from J, the junction kept 4 bases outside the gene matches. In germline, CDR1 is MNHEY, CDR2 SVGAGI. The CDR3 DNA reads TGTGCCAGCAGTTACGCGGGACTAGCGGAGTACGAGCAGTACTTC. Residues: CASSYAGLAEYEQYF.